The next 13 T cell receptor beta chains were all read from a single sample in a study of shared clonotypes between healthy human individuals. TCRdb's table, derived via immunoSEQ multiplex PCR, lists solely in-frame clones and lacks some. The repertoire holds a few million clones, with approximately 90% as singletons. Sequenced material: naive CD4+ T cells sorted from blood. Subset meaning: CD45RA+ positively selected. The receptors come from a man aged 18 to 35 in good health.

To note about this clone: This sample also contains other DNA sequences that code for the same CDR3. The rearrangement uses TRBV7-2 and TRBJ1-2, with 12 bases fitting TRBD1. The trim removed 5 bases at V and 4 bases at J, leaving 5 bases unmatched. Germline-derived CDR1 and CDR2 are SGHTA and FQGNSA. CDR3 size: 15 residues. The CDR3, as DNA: TGTGCCAGCAGCCCCGGGACAGGGGGCGGCTATGGCTACACCTTC. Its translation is CASSPGTGGGYGYTF. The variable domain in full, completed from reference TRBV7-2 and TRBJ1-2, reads GAGVSQSPSNKVTEKGKDVELRCDPISGHTALYWYRQSLGQGLEFLIYFQGNSAPDKSGLPSDRFSAERTGGSVSTLTIQRTQQEDSAVYLCASSPGTGGGYGYTFGSGTRLTVV.

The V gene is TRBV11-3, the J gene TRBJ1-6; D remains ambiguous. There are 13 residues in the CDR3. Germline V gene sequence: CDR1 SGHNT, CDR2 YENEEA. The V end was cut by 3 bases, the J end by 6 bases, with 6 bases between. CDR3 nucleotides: TGTGCCAGCAGCTTTGGGCTTAATTCACCCCTCCACTTT. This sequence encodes CASSFGLNSPLHF.

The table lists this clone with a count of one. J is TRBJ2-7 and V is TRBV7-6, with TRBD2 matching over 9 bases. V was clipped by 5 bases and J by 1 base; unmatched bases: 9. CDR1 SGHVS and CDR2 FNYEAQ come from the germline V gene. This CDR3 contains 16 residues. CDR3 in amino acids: CASSRARTSVSYEQYF. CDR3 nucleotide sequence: TGTGCCAGCAGCAGAGCCCGGACTAGCGTTTCCTACGAGCAGTACTTC.

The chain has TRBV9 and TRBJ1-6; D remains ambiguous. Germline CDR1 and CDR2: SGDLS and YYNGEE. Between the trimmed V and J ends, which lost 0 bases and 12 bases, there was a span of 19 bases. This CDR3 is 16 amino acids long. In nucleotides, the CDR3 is TGTGCCAGCAGCGTAGCTACGTCGGCTGCAACGGGACCCCTCCACTTT. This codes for CASSVATSAATGPLHF.

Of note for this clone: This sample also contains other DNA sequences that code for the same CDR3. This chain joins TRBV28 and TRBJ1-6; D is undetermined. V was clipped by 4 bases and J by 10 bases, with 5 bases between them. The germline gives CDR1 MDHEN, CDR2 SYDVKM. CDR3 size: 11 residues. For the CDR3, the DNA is TGTGCCAGCAGTTCTCTATCACCCCTCCACTTT. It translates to CASSSLSPLHF.

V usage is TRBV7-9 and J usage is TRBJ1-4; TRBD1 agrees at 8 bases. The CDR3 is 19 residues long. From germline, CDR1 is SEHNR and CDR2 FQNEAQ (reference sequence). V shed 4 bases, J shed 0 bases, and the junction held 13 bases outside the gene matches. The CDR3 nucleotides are TGTGCCAGCAGCTCCCCCGGGTCCGGGACAGGTGCAACTAATGAAAAACTGTTTTTT. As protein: CASSSPGSGTGATNEKLFF.

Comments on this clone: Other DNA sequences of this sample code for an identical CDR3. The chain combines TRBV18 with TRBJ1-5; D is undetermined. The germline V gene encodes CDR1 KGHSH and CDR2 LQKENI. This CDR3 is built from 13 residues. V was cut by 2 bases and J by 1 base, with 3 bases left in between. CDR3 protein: CASSPSSNQPQHF. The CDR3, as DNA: TGTGCCAGCTCACCATCGAGCAATCAGCCCCAGCATTTT.

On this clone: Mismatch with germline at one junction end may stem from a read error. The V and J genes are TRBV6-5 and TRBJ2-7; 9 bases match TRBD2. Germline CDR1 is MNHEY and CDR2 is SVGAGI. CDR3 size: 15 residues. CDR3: CASSQISGGSYEQHF. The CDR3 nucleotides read TGTGCCAGCAGCCAAATTAGCGGGGGCTCCTACGAGCAGCACTTC.

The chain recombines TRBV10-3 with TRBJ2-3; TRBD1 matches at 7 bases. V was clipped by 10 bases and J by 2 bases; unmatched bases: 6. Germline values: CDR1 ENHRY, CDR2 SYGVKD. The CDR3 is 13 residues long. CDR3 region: CATNDRATDTQYF. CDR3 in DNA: TGTGCCACCAACGACAGGGCCACAGATACGCAGTATTTT.

The CDR3 DNA sequence: TGTGCCAGCAGCGTCGGAGTCGGCGGGGGCAGGGCAAAGTACTTC. This translates into CASSVGVGGGRAKYF. The V and J genes are TRBV7-9 and TRBJ2-5; weak D call: TRBD2 (7 bases). Trimming took 5 bases from V and 12 from J, leaving 25 bases between them. This CDR3 comprises 15 residues. The V gene's germline CDR1 is SEHNR and CDR2 FQNEAQ (reference sequence).

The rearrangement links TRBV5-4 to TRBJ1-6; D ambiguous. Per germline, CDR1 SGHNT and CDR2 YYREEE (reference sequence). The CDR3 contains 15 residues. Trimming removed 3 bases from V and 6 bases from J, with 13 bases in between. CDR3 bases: TGTGCCAGCAGCTCTGAGGGAATGGGTAATTCACCCCTCCACTTT. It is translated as CASSSEGMGNSPLHF.

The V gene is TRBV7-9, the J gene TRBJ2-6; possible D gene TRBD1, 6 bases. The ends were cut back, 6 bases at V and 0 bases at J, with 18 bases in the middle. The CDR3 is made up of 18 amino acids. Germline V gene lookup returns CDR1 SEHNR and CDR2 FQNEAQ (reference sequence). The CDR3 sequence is CASRYSGQLNSGANVLTF. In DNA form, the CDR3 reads TGTGCCAGCAGGTATTCGGGACAACTAAACTCTGGGGCCAACGTCCTGACTTTC.

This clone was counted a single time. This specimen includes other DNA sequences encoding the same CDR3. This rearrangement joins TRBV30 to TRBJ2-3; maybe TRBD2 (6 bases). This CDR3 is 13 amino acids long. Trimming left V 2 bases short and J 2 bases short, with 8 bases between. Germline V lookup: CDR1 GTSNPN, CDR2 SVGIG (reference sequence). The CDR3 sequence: CAWSRDFTDTQYF. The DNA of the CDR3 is TGTGCCTGGAGTCGGGACTTCACAGATACGCAGTATTTT.